A single sample is the source of the 5 T cell receptor beta chains below, sequenced in a study of regulatory T cells in long-lasting Graves disease. In building TCR beta libraries, iRepertoire HTBI primers were used together with Arm-PCR of CDR3 regions. From the multiplex PCR reads, TCRdb called clonotypes with MiXCR, one entry per CDR3 protein. This sample has 250,000 or so distinct CDR3 sequences, with roughly a fifth found just once. Time point noted: newly diagnosed GD, antithyroid drugs for less than 3 months. RNA extracted from PBMCs served as the sequencing template. Material: peripheral blood mononuclear cells (PBMCs), obtained at new diagnosis, from a patient treated with antithyroid drugs. Every receptor here comes from a female donor with Graves disease.

This clonotype turned up a few times. The V call is TRBV7-2, the J call TRBJ1-1; the D gene is possibly TRBD1 (6 bases). This CDR3 contains 15 residues. Germline assignment: CDR1 SGHTA and CDR2 FQGNSA. Trimming removed 4 bases at V and 4 bases at J, with 16 bases between. This chain's CDR3 is CASSSFGGGGTEAFF. In nucleotides, the CDR3 is TGTGCCAGCAGCTCGTTCGGGGGGGGCGGCACTGAAGCTTTCTTT.

Ten or more counts support this clonotype. The CDR3 loop is CASSRAGGADGYTF. In DNA form, the CDR3 reads TGCGCCAGCAGCCGGGCCGGGGGCGCGGATGGCTACACCTTC. The V call is TRBV5-1, the J call TRBJ1-2, with D perhaps matching TRBD1 (6 bases). Trimming stripped 4 bases from V and 6 bases from J, with 16 bases between. Germline V gene sequence: CDR1 SGHRS, CDR2 YFSETQ. The CDR3 contains 14 residues.

This clonotype appeared many times. The gene calls are TRBV11-2 and TRBJ2-7; D is tentatively TRBD1 or TRBD2 (5 bases each). This CDR3 is 14 amino acids long. Trimming took off 3 bases at V and 2 bases at J, with 11 bases between the two ends. Germline V gene sequence: CDR1 SGHAT, CDR2 FQNNGV. CDR3 in amino acids: CASSFRDGAYEQYF. The CDR3 DNA sequence: TGTGCCAGCAGCTTTCGGGACGGGGCCTACGAGCAGTACTTC.

The CDR3 protein is CASSSAGADTMFF. The DNA for the CDR3 is TGTGCCAGCAGTTCCGCTGGGGCCGATACCATGTTCTTC. This chain connects TRBV6-2 or TRBV6-3 to TRBJ2-1; possibly TRBD1 for D (5 bases). Germline V gives CDR1 MNHEY, CDR2 SVGEGT. The CDR3 totals 13 residues. V gave up 4 bases and J gave up 15 bases, with 19 bases separating them.

This clonotype came up many times. V is TRBV12-3 or TRBV12-4 and J is TRBJ1-4, with unresolved D. This CDR3 contains 14 residues. Between the trimmed V and J ends, which lost 5 bases and 4 bases, there was a span of 11 bases. In nucleotides, the CDR3 is TGTGCCAGCAGTCTGGGCCATGATAATGAAAAACTGTTTTTT. As protein: CASSLGHDNEKLFF.